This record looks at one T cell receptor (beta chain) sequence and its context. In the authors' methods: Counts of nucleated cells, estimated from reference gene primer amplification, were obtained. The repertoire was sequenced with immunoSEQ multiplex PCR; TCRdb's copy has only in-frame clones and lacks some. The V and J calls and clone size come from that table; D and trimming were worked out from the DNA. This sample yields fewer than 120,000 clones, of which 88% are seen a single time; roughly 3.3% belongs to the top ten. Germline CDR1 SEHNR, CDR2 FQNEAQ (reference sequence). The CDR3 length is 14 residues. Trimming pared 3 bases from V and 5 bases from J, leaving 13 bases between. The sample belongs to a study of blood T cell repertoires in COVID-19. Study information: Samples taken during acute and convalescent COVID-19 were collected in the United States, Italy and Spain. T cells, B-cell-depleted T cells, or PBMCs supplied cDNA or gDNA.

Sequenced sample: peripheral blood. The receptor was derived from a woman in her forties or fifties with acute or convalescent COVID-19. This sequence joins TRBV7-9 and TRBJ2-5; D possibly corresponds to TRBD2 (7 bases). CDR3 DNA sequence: TGTGCCAGCAGCTTTGCTGGGGGGGCGGAGACCCAGTACTTC. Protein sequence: CASSFAGGAETQYF.